Listed below are T cell receptor beta chains from one sample, sequenced in a study of OX40 agonist ivuxolimab in advanced cancers. Assay: immunoSEQ multiplex PCR; the TCRdb copy retains only in-frame clones and omits some. The data contain approximately 130,000 clones, just over 90% of them singletons. This sample comprised CD4+ or CD8+ T cells sorted from blood, obtained in a trial of the OX40 agonist ivuxolimab. All receptors derive from an adult with an advanced solid tumor such as melanoma, head and neck, liver or kidney cancer. Each CDR3 is given with its conserved first and last residue. Fields, in order: D gene, V gene, J gene, clone size, CDR3 DNA, CDR3 protein. A D gene is named only where the DNA matches it firmly. The size of a clone is reported for some rows only, either as once, few or many, or as a class for expanded clones.

d_gene: NA
v_gene: TRBV6-1
j_gene: TRBJ1-5
abundance: NA
CDR3nt: TGTGCCAGCAGTGAGGTCCAGAGCAAGGGACCCCAGCATTTT
CDR3aa: CASSEVQSKGPQHF

d_gene: NA
v_gene: TRBV18
j_gene: TRBJ1-1
abundance: NA
CDR3nt: TGTGCCAGCTCCACCACCCCTAATGGCATGAACACTGAAGCTTTCTTT
CDR3aa: CASSTTPNGMNTEAFF

d_gene: NA
v_gene: TRBV11-2
j_gene: TRBJ1-5
abundance: NA
CDR3nt: TGTGCCAGCAGCTTAGCAGGGGATCTACAGCCCCAGCATTTT
CDR3aa: CASSLAGDLQPQHF

d_gene: TRBD1
v_gene: TRBV19
j_gene: TRBJ1-1
abundance: once
CDR3nt: TGTGCCAGTAGCGACAGGGCCTTCAGGGAAGCTTTCTTT
CDR3aa: CASSDRAFREAFF

d_gene: TRBD1
v_gene: TRBV10-2
j_gene: TRBJ1-4
abundance: NA
CDR3nt: TGCGCCAGCAGCGACGACAGGGGTAGACAAAAACTGTTTTTT
CDR3aa: CASSDDRGRQKLFF

d_gene: TRBD1
v_gene: TRBV6-6
j_gene: TRBJ1-5
abundance: NA
CDR3nt: TGTGCCAGCAGGAGGGACAGCGATCAGCCCCAGCATTTT
CDR3aa: CASRRDSDQPQHF

d_gene: TRBD1
v_gene: TRBV28
j_gene: TRBJ2-7
abundance: NA
CDR3nt: TGTGCCAGCAGCCCCTGGGCAGGGGGCTACGAGCAGTACTTC
CDR3aa: CASSPWAGGYEQYF

d_gene: NA
v_gene: TRBV18
j_gene: TRBJ1-4
abundance: NA
CDR3nt: TGTGCCAGCTCCTCAGGGACAGAAAAACTGTTTTTT
CDR3aa: CASSSGTEKLFF

d_gene: TRBD1
v_gene: TRBV29-1
j_gene: TRBJ2-7
abundance: NA
CDR3nt: TGCAGCGTTGGACAGGGACGCTACGAGCAGTACTTC
CDR3aa: CSVGQGRYEQYF

d_gene: NA
v_gene: TRBV5-6
j_gene: TRBJ1-5
abundance: NA
CDR3nt: NA
CDR3aa: CASSFGAGGNQPQHF

d_gene: NA
v_gene: TRBV18
j_gene: TRBJ1-2
abundance: NA
CDR3nt: TGTGCCAGCTCACCTGGGCAGATCTATGGCTACACCTTC
CDR3aa: CASSPGQIYGYTF

d_gene: TRBD2
v_gene: TRBV11-3
j_gene: TRBJ2-7
abundance: NA
CDR3nt: TGTGCCAGCAGCCCGACTAGCGGGAGGCCAGGGTCCTACGAGCAGTACTTC
CDR3aa: CASSPTSGRPGSYEQYF

d_gene: NA
v_gene: TRBV5-4
j_gene: TRBJ2-7
abundance: NA
CDR3nt: TGTGCCAGCAGCTCCGGGGGGCGGGGCTCCTCCTACGAGCAGTACTTC
CDR3aa: CASSSGGRGSSYEQYF

d_gene: TRBD2
v_gene: TRBV9
j_gene: TRBJ2-5
abundance: NA
CDR3nt: TGTGCCAGCAGCGTAGGGCTAGCGGGACTCCAAGAGACCCAGTACTTC
CDR3aa: CASSVGLAGLQETQYF

d_gene: NA
v_gene: TRBV28
j_gene: TRBJ2-6
abundance: few
CDR3nt: TGTGCCAGCACCCTCCGGGGCCCTGGGGCCAACGTCCTGACTTTC
CDR3aa: CASTLRGPGANVLTF

d_gene: NA
v_gene: TRBV28
j_gene: TRBJ1-1
abundance: NA
CDR3nt: TGTGCCAGCAGTTTGAGGGAGTGGGTGGGCAGTAGGACTGAAGCTTTCTTT
CDR3aa: CASSLREWVGSRTEAFF

d_gene: NA
v_gene: TRBV5-8
j_gene: TRBJ1-5
abundance: NA
CDR3nt: TGTGCCAGCAGGTACAGTAATAATCAGCCCCAGCATTTT
CDR3aa: CASRYSNNQPQHF

d_gene: NA
v_gene: TRBV11-2
j_gene: TRBJ1-5
abundance: NA
CDR3nt: TGTGCCAGCAGCTTAGCTATAGATCAGCCCCAGCATTTT
CDR3aa: CASSLAIDQPQHF

d_gene: NA
v_gene: TRBV7-9
j_gene: TRBJ2-5
abundance: NA
CDR3nt: TGTGCCAGCAGCCCTCTCAGGGGCGGCCAAGAGACCCAGTACTTC
CDR3aa: CASSPLRGGQETQYF

d_gene: NA
v_gene: TRBV19
j_gene: TRBJ2-1
abundance: NA
CDR3nt: TGTGCCAGTAGGCTTGCCGACGGGTCCTACAATGAGCAGTTCTTC
CDR3aa: CASRLADGSYNEQFF

d_gene: NA
v_gene: TRBV7-9
j_gene: TRBJ1-2
abundance: NA
CDR3nt: TGTGCCAGCAGCTTAGAGGGCTATGGCTACACCTTC
CDR3aa: CASSLEGYGYTF

d_gene: NA
v_gene: TRBV7-3
j_gene: TRBJ2-1
abundance: NA
CDR3nt: TGTGCCAGCAGCTCCGGGACAAATTACAATGAGCAGTTCTTC
CDR3aa: CASSSGTNYNEQFF

d_gene: NA
v_gene: TRBV10-1
j_gene: TRBJ2-7
abundance: few
CDR3nt: TGCGCCAGCAGTCCCCTCGACGGGACCTACGAGCAGTACTTC
CDR3aa: CASSPLDGTYEQYF

d_gene: TRBD1
v_gene: TRBV5-1
j_gene: TRBJ2-7
abundance: NA
CDR3nt: TGCGCCAGCAGCCTAAATGGACAGGGTTTCTACGAGCAGTACTTC
CDR3aa: CASSLNGQGFYEQYF

d_gene: NA
v_gene: TRBV9
j_gene: TRBJ2-2
abundance: NA
CDR3nt: TGTGCCAGCAGCGTAGACGGGAGTCCTCCCGGGGAGCTGTTTTTT
CDR3aa: CASSVDGSPPGELFF

d_gene: NA
v_gene: TRBV28
j_gene: TRBJ2-5
abundance: once
CDR3nt: TGTGCCACCTCATGGGACGAAGAGACCCAGTACTTC
CDR3aa: CATSWDEETQYF

d_gene: TRBD1
v_gene: TRBV5-1
j_gene: TRBJ1-1
abundance: NA
CDR3nt: TGCGCCAGCAGCTCGGGACAGGGCAACACTGAAGCTTTCTTT
CDR3aa: CASSSGQGNTEAFF

d_gene: NA
v_gene: TRBV4-1
j_gene: TRBJ2-7
abundance: NA
CDR3nt: TGCGCCAGCAGCCCAAACACCCAATACGAGCAGTACTTC
CDR3aa: CASSPNTQYEQYF

d_gene: TRBD1
v_gene: TRBV19
j_gene: TRBJ1-4
abundance: NA
CDR3nt: TGTGCCACCAGGGGGAAGGGGGCTCGCACTAATGAAAAACTGTTTTTT
CDR3aa: CATRGKGARTNEKLFF

d_gene: NA
v_gene: TRBV15
j_gene: TRBJ1-3
abundance: NA
CDR3nt: TGTGCCACCAGAGTGAGTCATGGGTCTGGAAACACCATATATTTT
CDR3aa: CATRVSHGSGNTIYF

d_gene: TRBD1
v_gene: TRBV2
j_gene: TRBJ1-5
abundance: NA
CDR3nt: TGTGCCAGCAGTGAAAGTGGGACAGTCGGTCAGCCCCAGCATTTT
CDR3aa: CASSESGTVGQPQHF

d_gene: TRBD1
v_gene: TRBV6-1
j_gene: TRBJ1-2
abundance: NA
CDR3nt: TGTGCCAGCACCGGGACAGGGACAAGCTACACCTTC
CDR3aa: CASTGTGTSYTF

d_gene: TRBD2
v_gene: TRBV5-1
j_gene: TRBJ2-7
abundance: NA
CDR3nt: TGCGCCAGCAGCTTGACTATCGGGACTAGCGTACACGAGCAGTACTTC
CDR3aa: CASSLTIGTSVHEQYF

d_gene: TRBD2
v_gene: TRBV5-1
j_gene: TRBJ2-7
abundance: NA
CDR3nt: TGCGCCAGCAGTCAGTCGGGCGGGAGTCCCCAATACGAGCAGTACTTC
CDR3aa: CASSQSGGSPQYEQYF